The rows below give T cell receptor beta chains drawn from one sample of a study of PD-1 blockade in classical Hodgkin lymphoma. Sequenced by immunoSEQ multiplex PCR; TCRdb stores in-frame clones only, minus some. The sample lists some 25,000 clones; around 64% were seen once. The material was peripheral blood mononuclear cells (PBMCs), obtained before the second cycle of nivolumab. The receptors stem from a human donor with classical Hodgkin lymphoma. Both conserved end residues are part of each CDR3. A D gene is named only where the DNA matches it firmly. For some rows the clone size is stated as once, few or many, or as a class when expanded; others skip it.

d_call	j_call	v_call	clone_size	cdr3_aa	cdr3_nt
NA	TRBJ2-2	TRBV9	NA	CASSVRPGELFF	TGTGCCAGCAGCGTTCGCCCCGGGGAGCTGTTTTTT
TRBD1	TRBJ1-2	TRBV5-1	few	CASSSGGTGWNYGYTF	TGCGCCAGCAGCTCTGGGGGGACAGGGTGGAACTATGGCTACACCTTC
TRBD1	TRBJ2-1	TRBV5-1	NA	CASSLGDRYNEQFF	TGCGCCAGCAGCTTGGGGGACAGATACAATGAGCAGTTCTTC
TRBD1	TRBJ1-5	TRBV5-8	NA	CASSLDRGRWQPQHF	TGTGCCAGCAGCCTGGACAGGGGGCGGTGGCAGCCCCAGCATTTT
NA	TRBJ1-2	TRBV15	NA	CATSRGDGNYGYTF	TGTGCCACCAGCAGGGGGGACGGTAACTATGGCTACACCTTC
NA	TRBJ2-7	TRBV2	NA	CASSPWVASYEQYF	TGTGCCAGCAGCCCCTGGGTAGCCTCCTACGAGCAGTACTTC
TRBD2	TRBJ2-7	TRBV11-2	NA	CASIDAGELSYEQYF	TGTGCCAGCATCGATGCGGGGGAGCTCTCCTACGAGCAGTACTTC
TRBD2	TRBJ2-7	TRBV7-2	few	CASTLLAGGRYEQYF	TGTGCCAGCACCCTTCTAGCGGGGGGGCGGTACGAGCAGTACTTC
NA	TRBJ2-7	TRBV2	NA	CASSGGDHEQYF	TGTGCCAGCAGTGGAGGGGACCACGAGCAGTACTTC
TRBD1	TRBJ1-3	TRBV5-1	once	CASSLEGAPAGNTIYF	TGCGCCAGCAGCTTGGAGGGGGCTCCAGCTGGAAACACCATATATTTT
NA	TRBJ1-1	TRBV9	NA	CASSPLGGLNTEAFF	TGTGCCAGCAGCCCCCTCGGCGGTTTGAACACTGAAGCTTTCTTT
NA	TRBJ2-7	TRBV6-5	few	CASRGYEQYF	TGTGCCAGCCGGGGCTACGAGCAGTACTTC
NA	TRBJ2-3	TRBV7-2	NA	CASSLDLGHTQYF	TGTGCCAGCAGCTTAGATCTGGGCCATACGCAGTATTTT